This TCR beta chain was found in a study of cytomegalovirus exposure and HLA in healthy donors. Primers for the PCR totalled 60 Vbeta and 13 Jbeta. Using immunoSEQ multiplex PCR, the repertoire was profiled, and TCRdb retains in-frame clones only, with some absent. The listing records tens of thousands of clones. On this clone: Its antigen is still unknown.

Overall study findings and caveats: Published work reported that the classifier diagnosed cytomegalovirus status with high specificity and sensitivity.

Sequencing was done on a sample of PBMCs. The sequence was obtained from a male donor in good health and CMV-seropositive.

CDR3 DNA: TGTGCCTGGAGTCACCTCTCCGACAGACTGGGACAGTACTTC. Translation gives CAWSHLSDRLGQYF. The genes are TRBV30 and TRBJ2-7; tentative D call: TRBD1 (5 bases). The V end lost 2 bases, the J end lost 10 bases, and 21 bases lay between the germline ends. In germline, CDR1 is GTSNPN, CDR2 SVGIG (reference sequence). This CDR3 region has 14 residues. Filled out from reference TRBV30 and TRBJ2-7, the complete variable domain reads SQTIHQWPATLVQPVGSPLSLECTVEGTSNPNLYWYRQAAGRGLQLLFYSVGIGQISSEVPQNLSASRPQDRQFILSSKKLLLSDSGFYLCAWSHLSDRLGQYFGPGTRLTVT.